The T cell receptor beta chain under discussion was sequenced for a study of blood T cell repertoires in COVID-19. Overall study: Acute and convalescent COVID-19 specimens originated in the United States, Italy and Spain. The cDNA or gDNA used as material had been derived from T cells, B-cell-depleted T cells, or PBMCs.

Germline assignment: CDR1 LGHNT and CDR2 FRNRAP. V dropped 10 bases and J dropped 3; count of bases not matched to a gene: 7. This CDR3 has 14 residues. The assay was immunoSEQ multiplex PCR, and TCRdb's table has in-frame clones only and misses some. The sample has roughly 100,000 clones, approximately 92% seen once. The J gene is TRBJ1-5, the V gene TRBV12-5; 9 bases map to TRBD1. The sequencing input was peripheral blood. This clonotype originated in a woman aged 45 to 65 with COVID-19, enrolled during active disease. The CDR3 protein is CATTGGLVNQPQHF. The CDR3 DNA reads TGTGCTACGACAGGGGGTTTGGTCAATCAGCCCCAGCATTTT.